The rows below give T cell receptor beta chains drawn from one sample of a study of T cells after yellow fever vaccination. TCRdb re-called the 5' RACE reads with MiXCR, one entry per CDR3 protein. The sample has 500,000 to 650,000 distinct CDR3 sequences; about 12% are singletons. Here the sequenced sample was PBMCs, taken on the day of the yellow fever booster vaccination. The receptors here all came from a man younger than 45 who received the YFV17D yellow fever vaccine. Each CDR3 is given with its conserved first and last residue. Fields, in order: D gene, V gene, CDR3 protein. D genes are given only for firm matches.

>NA|TRBV12-3/TRBV12-4
CASSLALEGEAFF
>NA|TRBV7-8
CASSPKTGTPLHF
>TRBD1|TRBV15
CATSRAGGRETQYF
>NA|TRBV7-2
CASSLSFYTGELFF
>TRBD1|TRBV20-1
CSAEGQGIYEQYF
>NA|TRBV6-2/TRBV6-3
CASSYYGSYSYEQYF
>TRBD2|TRBV9
CASSAFSGMGYNEQFF
>NA|TRBV19
CASVDGGAKNIQYF
>NA|TRBV5-1
CASSLRTELSYEQYF
>NA|TRBV5-1
CASSLDGFGRTKNIQYF
>NA|TRBV20-1
CSARDRLNIQYF
>TRBD2|TRBV5-6
CASSSITSGSYNEQFF